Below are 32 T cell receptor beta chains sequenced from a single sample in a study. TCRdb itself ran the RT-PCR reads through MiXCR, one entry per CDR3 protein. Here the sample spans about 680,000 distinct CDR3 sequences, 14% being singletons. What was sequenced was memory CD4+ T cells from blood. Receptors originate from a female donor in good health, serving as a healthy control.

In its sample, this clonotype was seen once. CDR3 DNA: TGCGCCAGCAGGGGGGGTTCTACCCAAAACATTCAGTACTTC. This translates into CASRGGSTQNIQYF. The rearrangement uses TRBV5-1 and TRBJ2-4; D perhaps matches TRBD2 (6 bases). The CDR3 covers 14 residues. From germline, CDR1 is SGHRS and CDR2 YFSETQ. V gave up 5 bases and J gave up 5 bases, with 14 bases separating them.

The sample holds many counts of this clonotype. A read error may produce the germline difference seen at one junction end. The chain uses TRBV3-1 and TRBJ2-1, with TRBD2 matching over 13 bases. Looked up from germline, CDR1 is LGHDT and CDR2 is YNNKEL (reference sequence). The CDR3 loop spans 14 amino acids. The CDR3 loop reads CASSLGLAGDEQFF. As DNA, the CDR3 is TGTGCTAGCAGCTTAGGACTAGCGGGAGATGAGCAGTTCTTC.

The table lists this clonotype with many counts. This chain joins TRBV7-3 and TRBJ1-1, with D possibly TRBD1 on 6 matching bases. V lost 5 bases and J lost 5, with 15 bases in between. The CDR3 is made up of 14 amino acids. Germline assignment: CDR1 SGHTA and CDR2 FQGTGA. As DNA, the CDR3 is TGTGCCAGCAGCACACAGGGAGAGGGGACTGAAGCTTTCTTT. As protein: CASSTQGEGTEAFF.

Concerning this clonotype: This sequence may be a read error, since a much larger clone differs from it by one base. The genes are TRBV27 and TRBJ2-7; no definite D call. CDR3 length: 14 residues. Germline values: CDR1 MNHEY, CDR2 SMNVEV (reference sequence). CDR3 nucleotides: TGTGCCATCAGTAGCCCGACTCAAGCCTACGAGCAGTACTTC. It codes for CAISSPTQAYEQYF.

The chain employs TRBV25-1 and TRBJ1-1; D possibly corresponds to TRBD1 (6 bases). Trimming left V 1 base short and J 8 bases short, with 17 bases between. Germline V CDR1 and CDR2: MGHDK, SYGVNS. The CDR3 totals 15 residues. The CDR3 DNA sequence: TGTGCCAGCAGTGAATCGGGGTGGGGGCAGGTGGAAGCTTTCTTT. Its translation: CASSESGWGQVEAFF.

The CDR3 nucleotides read TGCGCCAGCAGCCAAGAAGTAGGGATGGGGGCGGGAGCCAAAAACATTCAGTACTTC. It codes for CASSQEVGMGAGAKNIQYF. This sequence joins TRBV4-3 and TRBJ2-4; possibly TRBD1 for D (6 bases). The ends were cut back, 0 bases at V and 0 bases at J, with 18 bases in the middle. Germline CDR1 and CDR2: LGHNA and YSLEER. The CDR3 runs to 19 residues.

The CDR3 sequence: CASIPGGGNQPQHF. CDR3 coding DNA: TGTGCCAGCATCCCGGGGGGTGGCAATCAGCCCCAGCATTTT. The genes are TRBV6-6 and TRBJ1-5; D may be TRBD1 (5 bases). Between the trimmed V and J ends, which lost 7 bases and 2 bases, there was a span of 12 bases. Germline V gives CDR1 MNHNY, CDR2 SVGAGI (reference sequence). This CDR3 is 14 amino acids long.

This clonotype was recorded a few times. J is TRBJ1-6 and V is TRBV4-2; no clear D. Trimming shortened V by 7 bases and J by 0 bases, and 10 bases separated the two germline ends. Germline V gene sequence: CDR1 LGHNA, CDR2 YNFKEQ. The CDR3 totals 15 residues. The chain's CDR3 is CASTPGSSYNSPLHF. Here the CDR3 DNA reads TGTGCCAGCACCCCTGGGAGCTCCTATAATTCACCCCTCCACTTT.

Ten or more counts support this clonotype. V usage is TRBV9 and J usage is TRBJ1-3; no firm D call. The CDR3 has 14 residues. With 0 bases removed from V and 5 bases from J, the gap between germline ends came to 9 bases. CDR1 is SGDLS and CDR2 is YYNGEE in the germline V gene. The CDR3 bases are TGTGCCAGCAGCGTAGCCGGGGAGAGAAACACCATATATTTT. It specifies CASSVAGERNTIYF.

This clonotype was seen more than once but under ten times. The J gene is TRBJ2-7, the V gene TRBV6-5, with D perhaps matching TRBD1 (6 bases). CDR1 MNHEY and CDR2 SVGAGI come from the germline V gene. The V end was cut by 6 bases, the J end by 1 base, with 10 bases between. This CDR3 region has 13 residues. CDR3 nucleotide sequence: TGTGCCAGCAGGACAGGAGGTTCCTACGAGCAGTACTTC. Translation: CASRTGGSYEQYF.

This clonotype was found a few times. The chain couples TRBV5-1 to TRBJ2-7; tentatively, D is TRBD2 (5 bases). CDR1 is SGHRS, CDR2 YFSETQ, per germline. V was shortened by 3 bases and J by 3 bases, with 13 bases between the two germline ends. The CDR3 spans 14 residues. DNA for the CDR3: TGCGCCAGCAGCTGGCAAGCGGATAGCTACGAGCAGTACTTC. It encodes CASSWQADSYEQYF.

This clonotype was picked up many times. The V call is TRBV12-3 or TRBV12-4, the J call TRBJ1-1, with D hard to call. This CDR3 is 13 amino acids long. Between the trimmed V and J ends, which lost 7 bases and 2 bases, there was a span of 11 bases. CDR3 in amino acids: CASTLRRNTEAFF. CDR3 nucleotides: TGTGCCAGCACCCTACGGCGAAACACTGAAGCTTTCTTT.

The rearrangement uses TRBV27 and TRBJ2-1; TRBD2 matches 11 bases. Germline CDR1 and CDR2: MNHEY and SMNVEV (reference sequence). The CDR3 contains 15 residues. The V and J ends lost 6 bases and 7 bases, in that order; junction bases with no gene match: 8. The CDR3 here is CASRFRLAGRNEQFF. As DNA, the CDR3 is TGTGCCAGCAGATTCAGACTAGCGGGGAGGAATGAGCAGTTCTTC.

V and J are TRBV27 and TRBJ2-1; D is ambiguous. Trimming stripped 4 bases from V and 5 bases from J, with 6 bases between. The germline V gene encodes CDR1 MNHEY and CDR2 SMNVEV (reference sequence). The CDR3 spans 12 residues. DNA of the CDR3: TGTGCCAGCAGTTACTATAACAATGAGCAGTTCTTC. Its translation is CASSYYNNEQFF.

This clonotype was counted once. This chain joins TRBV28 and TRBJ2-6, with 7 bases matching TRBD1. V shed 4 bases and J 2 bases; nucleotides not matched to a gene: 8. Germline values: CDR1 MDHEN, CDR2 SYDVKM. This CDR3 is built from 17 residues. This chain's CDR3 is CASSSRTGATGANVLTF. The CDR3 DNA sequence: TGTGCCAGCAGTTCCCGGACAGGAGCTACTGGGGCCAACGTCCTGACTTTC.

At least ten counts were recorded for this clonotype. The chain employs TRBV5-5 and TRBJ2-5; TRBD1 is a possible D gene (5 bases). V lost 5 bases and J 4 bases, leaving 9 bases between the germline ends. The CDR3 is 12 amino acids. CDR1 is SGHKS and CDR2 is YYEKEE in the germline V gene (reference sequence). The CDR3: CASRDNGETQYF. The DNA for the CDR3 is TGTGCCAGCAGGGACAACGGAGAGACCCAGTACTTC.

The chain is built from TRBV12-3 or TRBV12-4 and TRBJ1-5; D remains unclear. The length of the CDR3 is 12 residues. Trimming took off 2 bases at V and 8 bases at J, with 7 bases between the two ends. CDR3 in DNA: TGTGCCAGCAGTTTATCATCCGAGCCCCAGCATTTT. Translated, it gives CASSLSSEPQHF.

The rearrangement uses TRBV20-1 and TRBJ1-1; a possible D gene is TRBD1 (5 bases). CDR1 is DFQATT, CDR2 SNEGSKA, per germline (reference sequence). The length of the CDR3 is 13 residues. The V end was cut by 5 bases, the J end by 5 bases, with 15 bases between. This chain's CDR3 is CSARETAGTEAFF. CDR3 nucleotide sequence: TGCAGTGCTCGGGAGACAGCGGGGACTGAAGCTTTCTTT.

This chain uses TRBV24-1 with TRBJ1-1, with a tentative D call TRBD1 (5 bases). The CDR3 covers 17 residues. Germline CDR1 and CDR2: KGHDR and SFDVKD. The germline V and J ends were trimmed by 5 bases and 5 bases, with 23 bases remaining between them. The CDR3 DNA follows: TGTGCCACCAGTGGATCGCCCACCGGTATGGGGGATACTGAAGCTTTCTTT. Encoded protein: CATSGSPTGMGDTEAFF.

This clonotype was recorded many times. The CDR3 DNA is TGTGCCAGCAGTTTGGGGCTAGCGGTAGAGCAGTACTTC. It translates to CASSLGLAVEQYF. The chain recombines TRBV12-3 or TRBV12-4 with TRBJ2-7, with 7 positions matching TRBD2. The trim removed 3 bases at V and 7 bases at J, leaving 6 bases unmatched. The CDR3 consists of 13 residues.

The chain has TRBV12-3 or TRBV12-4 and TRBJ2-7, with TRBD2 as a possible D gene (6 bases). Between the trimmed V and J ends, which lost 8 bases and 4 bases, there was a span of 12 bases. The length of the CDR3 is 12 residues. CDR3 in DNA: TGTGCCAGCGGGTTCGGGGGATACGAGCAGTACTTC. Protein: CASGFGGYEQYF.

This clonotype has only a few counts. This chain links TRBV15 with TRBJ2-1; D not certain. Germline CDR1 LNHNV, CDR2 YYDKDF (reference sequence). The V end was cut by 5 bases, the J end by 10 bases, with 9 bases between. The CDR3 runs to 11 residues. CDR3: CATSEVGEQFF. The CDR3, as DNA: TGTGCCACCAGCGAAGTAGGGGAGCAGTTCTTC.

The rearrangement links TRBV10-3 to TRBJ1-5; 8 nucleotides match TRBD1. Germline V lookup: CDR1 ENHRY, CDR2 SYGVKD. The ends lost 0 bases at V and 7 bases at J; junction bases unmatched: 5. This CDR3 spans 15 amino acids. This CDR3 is CAISESGQGEQPQHF. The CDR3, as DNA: TGTGCCATCAGTGAGTCAGGACAGGGAGAGCAGCCCCAGCATTTT.

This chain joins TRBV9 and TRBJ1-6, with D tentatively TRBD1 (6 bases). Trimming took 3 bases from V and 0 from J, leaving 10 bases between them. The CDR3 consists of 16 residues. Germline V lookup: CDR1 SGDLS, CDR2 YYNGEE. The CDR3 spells CASSGGGNSYNSPLHF. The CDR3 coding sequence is TGTGCCAGCAGCGGAGGGGGTAACTCCTATAATTCACCCCTCCACTTT. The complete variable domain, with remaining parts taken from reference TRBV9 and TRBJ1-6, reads DSGVTQTPKHLITATGQRVTLRCSPRSGDLSVYWYQQSLDQGLQFLIQYYNGEERAKGNILERFSAQQFPDLHSELNLSSLELGDSALYFCASSGGGNSYNSPLHFGNGTRLTVT.

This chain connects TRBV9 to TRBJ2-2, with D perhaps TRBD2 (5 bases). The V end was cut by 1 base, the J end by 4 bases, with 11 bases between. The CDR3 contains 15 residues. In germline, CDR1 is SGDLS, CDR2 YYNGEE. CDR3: CASSVSSLPTGELFF. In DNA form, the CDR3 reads TGTGCCAGCAGCGTATCTAGCCTCCCCACCGGGGAGCTGTTTTTT.

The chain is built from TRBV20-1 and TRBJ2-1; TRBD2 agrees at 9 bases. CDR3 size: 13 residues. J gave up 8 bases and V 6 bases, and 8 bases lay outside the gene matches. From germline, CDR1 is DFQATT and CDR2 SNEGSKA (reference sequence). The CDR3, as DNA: TGCAGTGCCCGGACTAGCGACCTTGATGAGCAGTTCTTC. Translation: CSARTSDLDEQFF.

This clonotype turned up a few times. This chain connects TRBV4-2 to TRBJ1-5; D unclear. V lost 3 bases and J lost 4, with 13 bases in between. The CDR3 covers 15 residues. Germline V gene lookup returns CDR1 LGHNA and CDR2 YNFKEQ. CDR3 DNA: TGTGCCAGCAGCCAGGCTAAACTTGAGAATCAGCCCCAGCATTTT. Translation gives CASSQAKLENQPQHF.

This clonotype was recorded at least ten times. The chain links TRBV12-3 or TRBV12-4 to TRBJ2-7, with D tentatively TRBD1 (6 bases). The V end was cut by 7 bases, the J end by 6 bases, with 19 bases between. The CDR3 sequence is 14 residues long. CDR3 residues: CASTLGQGIVEQYF. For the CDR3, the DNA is TGTGCCAGCACCCTAGGGCAGGGGATCGTCGAGCAGTACTTC.

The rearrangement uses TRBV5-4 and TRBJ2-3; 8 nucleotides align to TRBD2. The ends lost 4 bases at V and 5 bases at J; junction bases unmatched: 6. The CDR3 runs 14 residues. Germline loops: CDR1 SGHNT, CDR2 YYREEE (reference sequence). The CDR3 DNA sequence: TGTGCCAGCAGCCGGACTAGCATCGGAGATACGCAGTATTTT. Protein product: CASSRTSIGDTQYF.

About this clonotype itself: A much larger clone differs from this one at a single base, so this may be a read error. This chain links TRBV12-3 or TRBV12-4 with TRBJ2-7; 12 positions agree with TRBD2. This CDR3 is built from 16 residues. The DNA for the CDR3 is TGTGCCGGCAGTTCTCCGGCTAGCGGGGGGGCCCACGAGCAGTACTTC. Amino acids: CAGSSPASGGAHEQYF.

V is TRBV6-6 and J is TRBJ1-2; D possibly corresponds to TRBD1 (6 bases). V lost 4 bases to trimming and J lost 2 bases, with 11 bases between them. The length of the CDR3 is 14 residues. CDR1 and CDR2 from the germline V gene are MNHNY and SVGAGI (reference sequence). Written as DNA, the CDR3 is TGTGCCAGCAGTTCCCCCGACAGGAACTATGGCTACACCTTC. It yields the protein CASSSPDRNYGYTF.

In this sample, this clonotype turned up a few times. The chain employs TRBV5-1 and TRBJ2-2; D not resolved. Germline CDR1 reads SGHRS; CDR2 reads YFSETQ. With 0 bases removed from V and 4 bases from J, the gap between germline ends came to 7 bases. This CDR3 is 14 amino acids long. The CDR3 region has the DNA TGCGCCAGCAGCTTGGCCCACGGCACCGGGGAGCTGTTTTTT. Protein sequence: CASSLAHGTGELFF.